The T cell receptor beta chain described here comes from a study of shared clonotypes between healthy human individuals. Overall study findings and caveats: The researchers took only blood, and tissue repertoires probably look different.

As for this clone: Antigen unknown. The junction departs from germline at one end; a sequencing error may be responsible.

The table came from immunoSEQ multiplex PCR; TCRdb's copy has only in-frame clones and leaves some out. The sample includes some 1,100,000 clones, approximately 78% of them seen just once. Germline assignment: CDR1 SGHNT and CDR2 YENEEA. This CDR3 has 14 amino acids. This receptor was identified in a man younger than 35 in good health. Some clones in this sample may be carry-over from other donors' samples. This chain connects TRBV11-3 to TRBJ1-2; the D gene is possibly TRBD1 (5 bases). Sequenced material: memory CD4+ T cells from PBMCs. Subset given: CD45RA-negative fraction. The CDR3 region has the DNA TGTGCCAGCAGCCTAGACGGTTCGGGGCTTGGCTACACCTTC. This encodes CASSLDGSGLGYTF.